This T cell receptor beta chain derives from a study of cytomegalovirus exposure and HLA in healthy donors. General observations from the study: In vitro experiments confirmed that a few CMV-associated chains were specific for CMV antigens. Using a false discovery rate of 0.05, a later analysis showed that 16,951 TCR beta sequences were associated with HLA alleles. Earlier analysis found most TCR beta V segments productive about 87% or about 30% of the time.

The germline gives CDR1 MGHRA, CDR2 YSYEKL. V lost 1 base to trimming and J lost 7 bases; unmatched junction nucleotides: 16. This CDR3 is built from 17 residues. In regard to this clone: Its matching antigen is unknown.

PCR was performed using 60 Vbeta and 13 Jbeta primers. The method was immunoSEQ multiplex PCR; TCRdb's version includes in-frame clones alone and lacks a portion of them. The table has fewer than 250,000 clones, around 83% seen once. This chain joins TRBV4-1 and TRBJ2-7; 7 bases match TRBD1. Source material: PBMCs. This TCR was sampled from a man between 35 and 55 years old in good health and CMV-seropositive. CDR3 in amino acids: CASSQVAFVGTVEEQYF. The CDR3 nucleotides read TGCGCCAGCAGCCAAGTTGCGTTTGTCGGGACAGTCGAGGAGCAGTACTTC.